One sample yielded the 27 T cell receptor beta chains listed below, sequenced in a study of shared T cell receptors in the human thymus. Clones were read by immunoSEQ multiplex PCR, and TCRdb kept only the in-frame ones, dropping some. There are some 760,000 clones in the sample; around 85% occur only once, and roughly 0.01% lies in the top ten. The same data also contributed to another study, on human thymus T cells.

The sample comprised thymocytes. The origin of the receptors is a girl less than two years old with a congenital heart defect.

This clone was seen more than once but under ten times. This chain connects TRBV9 to TRBJ1-2; D is possibly TRBD1 (6 bases). Trimming cost V 5 bases and J 4 bases, with 15 bases left between them. Per germline, CDR1 SGDLS and CDR2 YYNGEE. The CDR3 covers 14 residues. The CDR3 protein is CASRGQTSSYGYTF. Written as DNA, the CDR3 is TGTGCCAGCAGAGGACAGACTTCTTCCTATGGCTACACCTTC.

V and J are TRBV2 and TRBJ1-1; 7 bases map to TRBD1. Germline V gene lookup returns CDR1 SNHLY and CDR2 FYNNEI. There are 13 residues in the CDR3. J gave up 6 bases and V 4 bases, and 5 bases lay outside the gene matches. DNA for the CDR3: TGTGCCAGCAGTGGACAGGGACGCGCTGAAGCTTTCTTT. This encodes CASSGQGRAEAFF.

The chain carries TRBV6-1 and TRBJ1-6, with 10 bases identical to TRBD1. The CDR3 spans 16 residues. CDR1 MNHNS and CDR2 SASEGT come from the germline V gene. V trimming: 4 bases; J trimming: 4 bases; junction bases outside the gene matches: 4. The chain's CDR3 is CASSGRTGGYNSPLHF. The CDR3 nucleotides read TGTGCCAGCAGTGGTCGGACAGGGGGTTATAATTCACCCCTCCACTTT.

DNA of the CDR3: TGCAGCGTTGAACCTCGCCAGGGGGCTTATGGCTACACCTTC. This translates into CSVEPRQGAYGYTF. The chain combines TRBV29-1 with TRBJ1-2, with 8 bases fitting TRBD1. The V gene's germline CDR1 is SQVTM and CDR2 ANQGSEA. Germline trimming cut 2 bases from V and 5 bases from J; bases unmatched to any gene: 7. The CDR3 runs 14 residues.

This sequence joins TRBV7-2 and TRBJ2-3; D perhaps matches TRBD2 (5 bases). Trimming shortened V by 3 bases and J by 6 bases, and 10 bases separated the two germline ends. The CDR3 extends over 13 amino acids. The germline V gene has CDR1 SGHTA and CDR2 FQGNSA. The CDR3 sequence is CASSFTRGDTQYF. DNA for the CDR3: TGTGCCAGCAGCTTTACCCGCGGGGATACGCAGTATTTT. The full variable domain, rest sourced from reference TRBV7-2 and TRBJ2-3, is GAGVSQSPSNKVTEKGKDVELRCDPISGHTALYWYRQSLGQGLEFLIYFQGNSAPDKSGLPSDRFSAERTGGSVSTLTIQRTQQEDSAVYLCASSFTRGDTQYFGPGTRLTVL.

This clone was recorded once. The chain uses TRBV19 and TRBJ1-1; D perhaps matches TRBD1 (5 bases). The CDR3 is 15 amino acids. Trimming cost V 3 bases and J 9 bases, with 20 bases left between them. Germline CDR1 LNHDA, CDR2 SQIVND (reference sequence). The CDR3 sequence: CASSMQFTTASKAFF. CDR3 coding DNA: TGTGCCAGTAGTATGCAGTTTACGACAGCGAGTAAAGCTTTCTTT.

The chain recombines TRBV11-2 with TRBJ1-2; D is undetermined. The length of the CDR3 is 12 residues. Deletions cut 8 bases from V and 2 bases from J, with 9 bases between. The V gene's germline CDR1 is SGHAT and CDR2 FQNNGV. CDR3 coding DNA: TGTGCCAGCCCCAGGCTGAACTATGGCTACACCTTC. Translation gives CASPRLNYGYTF.

This chain links TRBV28 with TRBJ1-1; maybe TRBD1 (5 bases). CDR3 length: 15 amino acids. The V gene lost 6 bases and the J gene lost 4 bases, with 18 bases spanning the gap. CDR1 is MDHEN and CDR2 is SYDVKM in the germline V gene. The CDR3 loop reads CASRPTPVGATEAFF. The DNA for the CDR3 is TGTGCCAGCAGACCAACTCCAGTTGGGGCCACTGAAGCTTTCTTT.

The J gene is TRBJ1-1, the V gene TRBV6-5; 9 nucleotides align to TRBD1. V lost 8 bases to trimming and J lost 1 base; unmatched junction nucleotides: 5. Germline assignment: CDR1 MNHEY and CDR2 SVGAGI. This CDR3 has 14 residues. The CDR3 region is CASQGQGTNTEAFF. DNA for the CDR3: TGTGCCAGCCAAGGACAGGGGACGAACACTGAAGCTTTCTTT.

The chain recombines TRBV6-5 with TRBJ2-7, with a possible D match to TRBD2 (5 bases). From germline, CDR1 is MNHEY and CDR2 SVGAGI. This CDR3 has 12 amino acids. V was trimmed by 7 bases and J by 2 bases, leaving 9 bases between them. CDR3 nucleotides: TGTGCCAGCATCGGGGAACCCTACGAGCAGTACTTC. It specifies CASIGEPYEQYF.

The gene calls are TRBV7-6 and TRBJ2-5, with D perhaps matching TRBD1 (6 bases). V lost 0 bases and J lost 1, with 12 bases in between. The CDR3 covers 16 residues. Germline V gene lookup returns CDR1 SGHVS and CDR2 FNYEAQ. CDR3 loop: CASSLASTGPQETQYF. In DNA form, the CDR3 reads TGTGCCAGCAGCTTAGCCTCGACAGGCCCCCAAGAGACCCAGTACTTC.

V gene TRBV2 combines with J gene TRBJ2-7; 7 nucleotides match TRBD1. V gave up 6 bases and J gave up 3 bases; unmatched junction bases: 8. CDR3 length equals 14 residues. In germline, CDR1 is SNHLY, CDR2 FYNNEI. The CDR3 bases are TGTGCCAGCAGCGGGGACAGACAAGACTACGAGCAGTACTTC. This sequence encodes CASSGDRQDYEQYF.

This chain links TRBV9 with TRBJ1-2; D remains unclear. The V and J ends lost 3 bases and 4 bases respectively, with 13 bases between them. This CDR3 spans 14 amino acids. Germline V gene data show CDR1 as SGDLS and CDR2 as YYNGEE. The CDR3 here is CASSARSGSYGYTF. In nucleotides, the CDR3 is TGTGCCAGCAGCGCGCGTTCCGGGAGCTATGGCTACACCTTC.

This sequence joins TRBV27 and TRBJ2-7, with D possibly matching TRBD2 (6 bases). CDR1 is MNHEY, CDR2 SMNVEV, per germline (reference sequence). The CDR3 loop spans 15 amino acids. The ends were cut back, 7 bases at V and 3 bases at J, with 19 bases in the middle. The CDR3 loop is CASKIRDLGIYEQYF. CDR3 in DNA: TGTGCCAGCAAAATCCGGGACTTGGGCATCTACGAGCAGTACTTC.

V usage is TRBV10-2 and J usage is TRBJ1-3; 9 positions match TRBD1. The CDR3 covers 14 residues. V lost 5 bases to trimming and J lost 7 bases; unmatched junction nucleotides: 6. Per the germline V gene, CDR1 is WSHSY and CDR2 is SAAADI. Here the CDR3 reads CASSSGTGRNTIYF. The DNA for the CDR3 is TGCGCCAGCAGTTCCGGGACAGGGAGGAACACCATATATTTT.

The chain combines TRBV7-2 with TRBJ1-1, with D perhaps matching TRBD1 (5 bases). CDR1 is SGHTA, CDR2 FQGNSA, per germline. This CDR3 comprises 14 residues. Trimming removed 8 bases from V and 8 bases from J, with 21 bases in between. CDR3 DNA: TGTGCCAGCCCAGGGAGGAACAGGTCGACAGAAGCTTTCTTT. Protein product: CASPGRNRSTEAFF. Variable domain in full (rest from reference TRBV7-2 and TRBJ1-1): GAGVSQSPSNKVTEKGKDVELRCDPISGHTALYWYRQSLGQGLEFLIYFQGNSAPDKSGLPSDRFSAERTGGSVSTLTIQRTQQEDSAVYLCASPGRNRSTEAFFGQGTRLTVV.

The gene calls are TRBV27 and TRBJ2-7, with 13 bases fitting TRBD2. Germline V gene data show CDR1 as MNHEY and CDR2 as SMNVEV (reference sequence). With V trimmed by 5 bases and J by 4 bases, 5 bases remained unmatched. CDR3 length: 15 residues. The CDR3 nucleotides read TGTGCCAGCAGTCATACTAGCGGGGGGGTATACGAGCAGTACTTC. It encodes CASSHTSGGVYEQYF.

The V call is TRBV10-3, the J call TRBJ1-2, with 8 bases identical to TRBD1. Germline-derived CDR1 and CDR2 are ENHRY and SYGVKD. The CDR3 extends over 15 amino acids. With 1 base clipped from V and 6 bases from J, the junction kept 7 bases outside the gene matches. The chain's CDR3 is CAISEFPSGGDGYTF. CDR3 in DNA: TGTGCCATCAGTGAGTTCCCCTCAGGGGGCGATGGCTACACCTTC.

The gene calls are TRBV5-1 and TRBJ2-1; the D is unclear. V was trimmed by 6 bases and J by 8 bases, leaving 9 bases between them. This CDR3 has 11 residues. Germline V gives CDR1 SGHRS, CDR2 YFSETQ. For the CDR3, the DNA is TGCGCCAGCACCCAGTACGATGAGCAGTTCTTC. Translation: CASTQYDEQFF.

The chain links TRBV19 to TRBJ1-1; TRBD1 agrees at 7 bases. V shed 3 bases and J 1 base; nucleotides not matched to a gene: 8. The germline V gene has CDR1 LNHDA and CDR2 SQIVND (reference sequence). The CDR3 has 16 residues. Written as DNA, the CDR3 is TGTGCCAGTAGTATCGGGAAGGGGGCATGGAACACTGAAGCTTTCTTT. Translating gives CASSIGKGAWNTEAFF.

V gene TRBV4-1 combines with J gene TRBJ1-4, with D unclear. The germline V gene encodes CDR1 MGHRA and CDR2 YSYEKL. V was shortened by 0 bases and J by 0 bases, with 8 bases between the two germline ends. The CDR3 sequence is 16 residues long. CDR3 sequence: CASSQDRRATNEKLFF. The CDR3 nucleotides read TGCGCCAGCAGCCAAGATCGTAGAGCAACTAATGAAAAACTGTTTTTT.

The genes are TRBV6-6 and TRBJ2-7, with D perhaps matching TRBD1 (5 bases). This CDR3 region has 13 residues. Germline V gene data show CDR1 as MNHNY and CDR2 as SVGAGI (reference sequence). Trimming took 7 bases from V and 2 from J, leaving 12 bases between them. The CDR3 spells CASTPGSPYEQYF. The CDR3 coding sequence is TGTGCCAGCACCCCAGGGTCCCCCTACGAGCAGTACTTC.

This clone was counted once. V and J are TRBV7-2 and TRBJ2-7; D call uncertain. Germline V gene sequence: CDR1 SGHTA, CDR2 FQGNSA. Trimming removed 2 bases at V and 0 bases at J, with 17 bases between. CDR3 size: 17 residues. CDR3 sequence reads: CASSLNVLANCSYEQYF. The CDR3 DNA is TGTGCCAGCAGCTTAAACGTACTCGCGAATTGCTCCTACGAGCAGTACTTC.

V gene TRBV4-3 combines with J gene TRBJ2-7; TRBD1 matches at 8 bases. J lost 4 bases, V lost 0 bases, and 8 bases had no gene match. The length of the CDR3 is 16 residues. CDR1 and CDR2 from the germline V gene are LGHNA and YSLEER. Here the CDR3 reads CASSQDRPGGDYEQYF. CDR3 in DNA: TGCGCCAGCAGCCAAGATCGTCCAGGGGGCGATTACGAGCAGTACTTC.

The rearrangement joins TRBV6-5 to TRBJ2-7; TRBD1 aligns across 8 bases. Losses at the gene ends were 7 bases for V and 6 bases for J; bases not matched to a gene: 5. The CDR3 extends over 12 amino acids. Germline V lookup: CDR1 MNHEY, CDR2 SVGAGI. In DNA, the CDR3 is TGTGCCAGCAAGGACAGGGCGGCCGAGCAGTACTTC. This encodes CASKDRAAEQYF.

V and J are TRBV6-5 and TRBJ1-5; unclear D gene. V shed 5 bases and J shed 4 bases, with 9 bases lying between them. From germline, CDR1 is MNHEY and CDR2 SVGAGI. The CDR3 runs 13 residues. CDR3 amino acids: CASSLQWNQPQHF. CDR3 coding DNA: TGTGCCAGCAGTCTACAGTGGAATCAGCCCCAGCATTTT.

The chain is built from TRBV5-5 and TRBJ2-3; the match to TRBD2 covers 12 bases. J lost 10 bases, V lost 4 bases, and 19 bases had no gene match. The CDR3 has 18 amino acids. Germline values: CDR1 SGHKS, CDR2 YYEKEE (reference sequence). CDR3 residues: CASSPASGGALDSAPQYF. The DNA for the CDR3 is TGTGCCAGCAGCCCAGCTAGCGGGGGGGCCCTCGACTCGGCTCCGCAGTATTTT.